The source of this TCR beta chain is a study of blood T cell repertoires in COVID-19. Source study methods: Amplifying reference gene primers gave estimates of nucleated cell counts. Produced via immunoSEQ multiplex PCR; TCRdb's table is partial and in-frame only. For V, J and clone size, that table is used; D and trimming come from the DNA. The profile shows hundreds of thousands of clones, roughly nine tenths of them singletons. V was cut by 4 bases and J by 4 bases, with 13 bases left in between. Per germline, CDR1 GTSNPN and CDR2 SVGIG (reference sequence). The CDR3 has 13 residues. Sequenced: PBMCs or T cells enriched from blood (not recorded which). V gene TRBV30 combines with J gene TRBJ1-2; no firm D call. The clonotype originates from a woman between 40 and 55 years old who had recovered from COVID-19. The CDR3 loop reads CAWTSGDPYGYTF. The CDR3 DNA is TGTGCCTGGACCTCCGGGGATCCCTATGGCTACACCTTC.